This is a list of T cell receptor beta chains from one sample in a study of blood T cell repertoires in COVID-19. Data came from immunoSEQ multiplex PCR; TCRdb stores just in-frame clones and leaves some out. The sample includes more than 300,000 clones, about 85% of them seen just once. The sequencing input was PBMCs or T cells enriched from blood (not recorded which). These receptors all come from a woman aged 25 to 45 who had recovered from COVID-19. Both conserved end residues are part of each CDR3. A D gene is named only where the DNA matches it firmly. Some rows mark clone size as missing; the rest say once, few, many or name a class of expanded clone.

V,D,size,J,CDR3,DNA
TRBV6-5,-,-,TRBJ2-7,CASSSLYEQYF,TGTGCCAGCAGTTCGTTGTACGAGCAGTACTTC
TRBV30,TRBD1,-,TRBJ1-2,CAWARQGLALNYGYTF,TGTGCCTGGGCCCGACAGGGGCTAGCATTGAACTATGGCTACACCTTC
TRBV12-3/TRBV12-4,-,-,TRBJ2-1,CASSLAGKEQFF,TGTGCCAGCAGTTTGGCCGGGAAGGAGCAGTTCTTC
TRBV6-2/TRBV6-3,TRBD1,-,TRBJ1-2,CASSSRDRGTLGYGYTF,TGTGCCAGCAGTTCCCGGGACAGGGGGACTCTTGGCTATGGCTACACCTTC
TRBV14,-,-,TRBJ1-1,CASSQVLGGVYTEAFF,TGTGCCAGCAGCCAAGTCCTGGGGGGTGTTTACACTGAAGCTTTCTTT
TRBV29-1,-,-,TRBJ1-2,CSVGGRGDFYGYTF,TGCAGCGTGGGGGGTCGGGGAGACTTCTATGGCTACACCTTC
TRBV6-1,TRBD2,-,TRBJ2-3,CASSAGTSTLTDTQYF,TGTGCCAGCAGTGCAGGGACTAGCACCTTGACAGATACGCAGTATTTT
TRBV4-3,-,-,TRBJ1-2,CASSQDREAHYGYTF,TGCGCCAGCAGCCAAGACAGGGAGGCCCACTATGGCTACACCTTC
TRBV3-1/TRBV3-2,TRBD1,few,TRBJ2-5,CASSQGQGDQETQYF,TGTGCCAGCAGCCAAGGTCAGGGGGACCAAGAGACCCAGTACTTC
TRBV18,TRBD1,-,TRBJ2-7,CASSPGTGDHEQYF,TGTGCCAGCTCACCCGGGACAGGGGACCACGAGCAGTACTTC
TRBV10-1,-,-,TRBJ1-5,CASDRGGNQPQHF,TGCGCCAGCGACCGAGGTGGCAATCAGCCCCAGCATTTT
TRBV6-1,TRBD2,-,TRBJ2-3,CASSASSGGAGDTQYF,TGTGCCAGCAGTGCCTCTAGCGGGGGGGCTGGAGATACGCAGTATTTT
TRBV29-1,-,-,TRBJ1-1,CSAGSRGNTEAFF,TGCAGCGCCGGAAGCAGGGGGAACACTGAAGCTTTCTTT
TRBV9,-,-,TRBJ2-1,CASSVTGRYDNEQFF,TGTGCCAGCAGCGTGACAGGGAGGTATGACAATGAGCAGTTCTTC
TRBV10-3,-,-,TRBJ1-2,CAISKGHTYGYTF,TGTGCCATCAGCAAGGGACATACCTATGGCTACACCTTC
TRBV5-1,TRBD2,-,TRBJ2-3,CASSFVSGEDTQYF,TGCGCCAGCAGCTTCGTTAGCGGGGAGGATACGCAGTATTTT
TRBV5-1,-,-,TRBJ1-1,CASSLGTDVTEAFF,TGCGCCAGCAGCTTGGGGACAGATGTCACTGAAGCTTTCTTT
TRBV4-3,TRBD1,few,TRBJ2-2,CASSLGTGRAGELFF,TGCGCCAGCAGCCTCGGGACAGGGCGGGCCGGGGAGCTGTTTTTT
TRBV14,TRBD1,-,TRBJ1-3,CASRLTGALRNTIYF,TGTGCCAGCAGATTAACAGGGGCCCTGAGAAACACCATATATTTT
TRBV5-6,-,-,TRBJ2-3,CASSHVRVSTDTQYF,TGTGCCAGCAGCCATGTCAGGGTTTCCACAGATACGCAGTATTTT
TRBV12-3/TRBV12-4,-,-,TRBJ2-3,CASSFGGDTQYF,TGTGCCAGCAGTTTTGGGGGGGATACGCAGTATTTT
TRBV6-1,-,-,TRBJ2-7,CASSEGTRIVYF,TGTGCCAGCAGTGAAGGGACACGTATCGTGTACTTC
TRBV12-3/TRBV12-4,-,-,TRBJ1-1,CASSLGPFSEAFF,TGTGCCAGCAGTTTGGGGCCATTTTCTGAAGCTTTCTTT
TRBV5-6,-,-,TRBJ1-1,CASSLGGAGGRDTEAFF,TGTGCCAGCAGCTTGGGAGGTGCCGGGGGGCGCGACACTGAAGCTTTCTTT
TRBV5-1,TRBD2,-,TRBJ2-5,CASSPGLAGPGTQYF,TGCGCCAGCAGCCCGGGACTAGCGGGGCCGGGGACCCAGTACTTC
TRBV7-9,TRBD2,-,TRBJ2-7,CASSLASGGTYEQYF,TGTGCCAGCAGCTTAGCGAGCGGGGGGACCTACGAGCAGTACTTC
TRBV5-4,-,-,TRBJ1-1,CASSSPYNTEAFF,TGTGCCAGCAGCTCCCCCTACAACACTGAAGCTTTCTTT
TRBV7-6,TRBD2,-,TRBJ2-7,CASSSGGPEQYF,TGTGCCAGCAGCTCGGGAGGCCCCGAGCAGTACTTC
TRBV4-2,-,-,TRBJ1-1,CASSQGLRNTEAFF,TGTGCCAGCAGCCAAGGACTTCGGAACACTGAAGCTTTCTTT
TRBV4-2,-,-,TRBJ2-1,CASSQAWAGLGGQFF,TGTGCCAGCAGCCAAGCGTGGGCAGGCCTCGGTGGGCAGTTCTTC
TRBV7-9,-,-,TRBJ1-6,CASRRAEVSYNSPLHF,TGTGCCAGCAGAAGGGCGGAGGTATCCTATAATTCACCCCTCCACTTT
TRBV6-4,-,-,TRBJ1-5,CASRAPGARALLFNQPQHF,TGTGCCAGCAGGGCCCCGGGAGCCAGGGCACTTCTTTTCAATCAGCCCCAGCATTTT
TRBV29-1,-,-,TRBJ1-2,CSVEGAGVYGYTF,TGCAGCGTTGAAGGTGCGGGTGTCTATGGCTACACCTTC
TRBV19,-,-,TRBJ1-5,CASSTYLTGLGQPQHF,TGTGCCAGTAGCACGTACCTGACAGGTTTGGGTCAGCCCCAGCATTTT
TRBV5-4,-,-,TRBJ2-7,CASSGGRGSSYEQYF,TGTGCCAGCAGCGGCGGCAGGGGTAGCTCCTACGAGCAGTACTTC
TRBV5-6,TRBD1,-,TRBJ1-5,CASSIRDRGSYSNQPQHF,TGTGCCAGCAGCATCCGGGACAGGGGGTCGTATAGCAATCAGCCCCAGCATTTT
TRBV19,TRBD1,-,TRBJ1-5,CASSRGTGGQPQHF,TGTGCCAGTAGTAGGGGGACAGGGGGTCAGCCCCAGCATTTT
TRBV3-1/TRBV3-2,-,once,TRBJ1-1,CASSRIEGDTEAFF,TGTGCCAGCAGCCGTATCGAGGGGGACACTGAAGCTTTCTTT
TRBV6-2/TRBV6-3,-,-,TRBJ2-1,CASSPSPGTGGFF,TGTGCCAGCAGTCCATCCCCCGGGACTGGAGGGTTCTTC
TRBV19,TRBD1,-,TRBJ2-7,CASSLGTGAYEQYF,TGTGCCAGTAGTTTAGGGACAGGGGCCTACGAGCAGTACTTC
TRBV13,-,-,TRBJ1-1,CASSLLGRTNTEAFF,TGTGCCAGCAGCTTACTTGGCAGGACAAACACTGAAGCTTTCTTT
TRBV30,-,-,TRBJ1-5,CAWSVGQGGQPQHF,TGTGCCTGGAGTGTAGGGCAGGGTGGTCAGCCCCAGCATTTT
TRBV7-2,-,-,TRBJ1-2,CASSGRGANYGYTF,TGTGCCAGCAGCGGCAGGGGTGCCAACTATGGCTACACCTTC